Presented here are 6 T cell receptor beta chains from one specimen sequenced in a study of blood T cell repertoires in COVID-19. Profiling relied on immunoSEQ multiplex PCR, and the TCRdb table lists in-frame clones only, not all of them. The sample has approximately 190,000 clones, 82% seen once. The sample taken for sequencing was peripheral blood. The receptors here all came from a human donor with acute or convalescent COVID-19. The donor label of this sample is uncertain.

This CDR3 is CATSEDREIPEAFF. The CDR3 DNA reads as TGTGCCACCAGCGAAGACAGGGAAATCCCTGAAGCTTTCTTT. The genes are TRBV15 and TRBJ1-1; 7 nucleotides align to TRBD1. The CDR3 runs 14 residues. V lost 5 bases and J lost 6; bases outside the gene matches: 9. CDR1 is LNHNV and CDR2 is YYDKDF in the germline V gene (reference sequence).

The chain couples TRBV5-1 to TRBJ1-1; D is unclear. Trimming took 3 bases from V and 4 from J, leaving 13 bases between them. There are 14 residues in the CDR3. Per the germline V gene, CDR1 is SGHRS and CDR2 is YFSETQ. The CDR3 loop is CASSSLLMSTEAFF. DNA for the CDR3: TGCGCCAGCAGCTCGCTTCTGATGAGCACTGAAGCTTTCTTT.

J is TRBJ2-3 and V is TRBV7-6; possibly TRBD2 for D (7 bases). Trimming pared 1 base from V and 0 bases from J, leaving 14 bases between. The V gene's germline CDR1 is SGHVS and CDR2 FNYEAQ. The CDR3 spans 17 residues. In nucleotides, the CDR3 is TGTGCCAGCAGCTTAGGACCGGCGGGGGCTAGCACAGATACGCAGTATTTT. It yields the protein CASSLGPAGASTDTQYF.

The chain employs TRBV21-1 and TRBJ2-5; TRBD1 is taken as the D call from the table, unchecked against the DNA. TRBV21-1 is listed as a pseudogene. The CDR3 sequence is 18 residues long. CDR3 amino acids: CASTDLQGKEGPQETQYF. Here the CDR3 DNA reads TGTGCCAGCACAGATTTACAGGGGAAAGAAGGGCCCCAAGAGACCCAGTACTTC.

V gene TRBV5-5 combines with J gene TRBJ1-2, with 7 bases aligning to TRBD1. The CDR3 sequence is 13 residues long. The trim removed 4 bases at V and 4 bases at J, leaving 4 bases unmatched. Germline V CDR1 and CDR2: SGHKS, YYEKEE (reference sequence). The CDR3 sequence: CASSPGQSYGYTF. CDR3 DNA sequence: TGTGCCAGCAGCCCGGGACAGTCCTATGGCTACACCTTC.

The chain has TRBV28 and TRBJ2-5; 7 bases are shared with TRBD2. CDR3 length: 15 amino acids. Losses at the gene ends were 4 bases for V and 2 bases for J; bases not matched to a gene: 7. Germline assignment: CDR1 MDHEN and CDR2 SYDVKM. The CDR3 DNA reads TGTGCCAGCAGTTGGGGACTACCTTCTCAAGAGACCCAGTACTTC. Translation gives CASSWGLPSQETQYF.